This T cell receptor beta chain appears in the sequencing data of a study of T cell responses to AZD1222 COVID-19 vaccine. In the study overall: The study pooled second doses at about 4 or about 12 weeks. General observations from the study: Scientists sampled the repertoires only once the peak T cell response had passed. Nearly half of spike-specific TCRs reportedly go after variant regions that carry no mutations. The donors showed a predominance of white British ancestry and of females, with possible underestimation of clonal diversity.

V lost 6 bases to trimming and J lost 5 bases, with 19 bases between them. This CDR3 region has 15 residues. Germline lookup yields CDR1 MNHEY and CDR2 SMNVEV (reference sequence). Some clones are missing from TCRdb's copy, which holds only in-frame ones; the method was immunoSEQ multiplex PCR. The table has about 150,000 clones, around 84% seen once. With respect to this clone: Antigen: not known.

This clonotype originated in an adult in good health. The sequencing here drew on peripheral blood, taken on day 0 of AZD1222 vaccination. V usage is TRBV27 and J usage is TRBJ1-1, with D possibly matching TRBD1 (6 bases). The CDR3 spells CASRIQGEVRTEAFF. The CDR3 nucleotides read TGTGCCAGCAGAATACAGGGCGAGGTTAGGACTGAAGCTTTCTTT.